Listed below are T cell receptor beta chains from one sample, sequenced in a study of radiation and T cells in renal cell carcinoma. This table comes from immunoSEQ multiplex PCR, and its TCRdb copy is limited to in-frame clones, with some not included. The sample carries roughly 130,000 clones, roughly 90% recorded once. The specimen was blood, collected from a patient whose treatment included radiotherapy and nephrectomy. The origin of the receptors is a woman in her 50s with renal cell carcinoma. Both conserved end residues are part of each CDR3. Each record gives: J gene, clone size, V gene, D gene, CDR3 protein, CDR3 DNA. D genes are given only for firm matches. A row's size may be missing; if present it is once, few, many or a size class.

>TRBJ2-1|NA|TRBV7-3|NA
CASSVGGHTNNEQFF
TGTGCCAGCAGCGTGGGGGGACACACGAACAATGAGCAGTTCTTC
>TRBJ2-2|NA|TRBV6-5|NA
CASSYSPGQNTGELFF
TGTGCCAGCAGTTACTCTCCGGGACAGAACACCGGGGAGCTGTTTTTT
>TRBJ1-5|NA|TRBV21-1|NA
CASSKEGGYENQPQHF
TGTGCCAGCAGCAAAGAGGGAGGGTACGAAAATCAGCCCCAGCATTTT
>TRBJ1-2|NA|TRBV7-9|NA
CASSLVAGLEGYTF
TGTGCCAGCAGCTTAGTGGCAGGGTTGGAAGGCTACACCTTC
>TRBJ1-5|NA|TRBV19|TRBD1
CASSATGANQPQHF
TGTGCCAGTAGTGCGACAGGGGCCAATCAGCCCCAGCATTTT
>TRBJ1-4|NA|TRBV5-1|TRBD1
CASSFDRAATNEKLFF
TGCGCCAGCAGCTTCGACAGGGCTGCAACTAATGAAAAACTGTTTTTT
>TRBJ2-1|few|TRBV4-3|TRBD2
CASSQEGGTYNEQFF
TGCGCCAGCAGCCAAGAGGGAGGGACCTACAATGAGCAGTTCTTC
>TRBJ1-2|NA|TRBV19|NA
CASRGFRSYGYTF
TGTGCCAGTAGGGGTTTCAGGAGCTATGGCTACACCTTC
>TRBJ2-3|NA|TRBV5-1|TRBD2
CASSLSPFRLAGVNTQYF
TGCGCCAGCAGCTTGTCTCCCTTCCGACTAGCGGGGGTAAATACGCAGTATTTT
>TRBJ2-2|NA|TRBV7-9|NA
CAYAGVGGANTGELFF
TGTGCCTACGCAGGGGTAGGCGGGGCGAACACCGGGGAGCTGTTTTTT
>TRBJ2-7|NA|TRBV29-1|NA
CSVGGGGNEQYF
TGCAGCGTTGGGGGAGGGGGAAACGAGCAGTACTTC
>TRBJ1-5|NA|TRBV6-6|NA
CASGRENNQPQHF
TGTGCCAGCGGGCGGGAGAACAATCAGCCCCAGCATTTT
>TRBJ2-7|once|TRBV12-5|NA
CASGLVPGWFRNEQYF
TGTGCTAGTGGTTTGGTCCCAGGGTGGTTTCGTAACGAGCAGTACTTC
>TRBJ2-6|few|TRBV9|TRBD2
CASSLVGSGGSSGANVLTF
TGTGCCAGCAGCCTCGTAGGTAGCGGGGGGAGCTCTGGGGCCAACGTCCTGACTTTC
>TRBJ1-2|once|TRBV21-1|NA
CASSNGEDTINFKYTYGYTF
TGTGCCAGCAGCAATGGTGAGGATACAATCAATTTTAAATATACCTATGGCTACACCTTC
>TRBJ1-1|NA|TRBV19|NA
CASSLIRETNTEAFF
TGTGCCAGTAGTCTCATCCGGGAGACGAACACTGAAGCTTTCTTT
>TRBJ2-3|NA|TRBV29-1|TRBD1
CSGRQGSTDTQYF
TGCAGCGGGCGACAGGGCAGCACAGATACGCAGTATTTT
>TRBJ1-1|NA|TRBV13|NA
CASSLIGRNTEAFF
TGTGCCAGCAGCTTAATAGGCAGGAACACTGAAGCTTTCTTT
>TRBJ1-6|NA|TRBV7-9|NA
CASSLGSGFRNSPLHF
TGTGCCAGCAGCTTAGGGTCCGGGTTCCGGAATTCACCCCTCCACTTT
>TRBJ1-2|NA|TRBV6-6|TRBD1
CASRLQGAGGYTF
TGTGCCAGCAGACTACAGGGGGCGGGCGGCTACACCTTC